A selection of T cell receptor beta chains follows, all from one sample in a study of blood T cell repertoires in COVID-19. Sequencing used immunoSEQ multiplex PCR; TCRdb keeps in-frame clones, though not all of them. The sample lists roughly 180,000 clones; about four fifths were seen once. The sample was PBMCs or T cells enriched from blood (not recorded which). Receptors originate from a man aged 60 to 75 who had recovered from COVID-19. Each CDR3 is given with its conserved first and last residue. D genes are given only for firm matches. Not every row has a clone size; where given, it reads once, few, many or a size class.

clone_size	v_call	j_call	d_call	cdr3_nt	cdr3_aa
few	TRBV15	TRBJ2-1	TRBD1	TGTGCCACCAGCGGCCCAGACAGGGGGTCCTACAATGAGCAGTTCTTC	CATSGPDRGSYNEQFF
-	TRBV28	TRBJ2-6	-	TGTGCCAGCAAGTACGCAGGGATCGATTCTGGGGCCAACGTCCTGACTTTC	CASKYAGIDSGANVLTF
-	TRBV3-1/TRBV3-2	TRBJ2-5	TRBD2	TGTGCCAGCAGCCGGGGACTAGCGGTTCAAGCGGAGACCCAGTACTTC	CASSRGLAVQAETQYF
few	TRBV5-5	TRBJ1-5	-	TGTGCCAGCAGCTTGGTTCCCCAGGCCATCAATCAGCCCCAGCATTTT	CASSLVPQAINQPQHF
few	TRBV30	TRBJ1-5	TRBD1	TGTGCCTGGGCAACAGGGGTCGGGCAGCCCCAGCATTTT	CAWATGVGQPQHF
-	TRBV18	TRBJ1-2	TRBD1	TGTGCCAGCTCACCGAGGCTAAACAGGGGGCCCTCCGAAAGTAACTATGGCTACACCTTC	CASSPRLNRGPSESNYGYTF
-	TRBV27	TRBJ1-6	TRBD1	TGTGCCAGCAGTCCTAGGACAGGGATGGGATATGGGTCCCTCCACTTT	CASSPRTGMGYGSLHF
-	TRBV6-5	TRBJ2-7	-	TGTATATCAGGGACAAACTACGAGCAGTACTTC	CISGTNYEQYF
-	TRBV11-3	TRBJ2-5	TRBD1	TGTGCCAGCAGCCTCGGACAGGGTGAGGTGGGACAAGAGACCCAGTACTTC	CASSLGQGEVGQETQYF
-	TRBV7-9	TRBJ2-1	TRBD1	TGTGCCAGCAGCCCTAGCCCGGGACAGGGCTCCTACAATGAGCAGTTCTTC	CASSPSPGQGSYNEQFF
-	TRBV5-1	TRBJ1-1	TRBD1	TGCGCCAGCAGCTTGGTTGACAGGGGTAACACTGAAGCTTTCTTT	CASSLVDRGNTEAFF
-	TRBV25-1	TRBJ2-7	TRBD1	TGTGCCAGCAGCCCAACCCGGGACAGGGGTACCGAGCAGTACTTC	CASSPTRDRGTEQYF
-	TRBV7-9	TRBJ2-7	-	TGTGCCAGCAGCTTAGGGACAAACCGCGAGCAGTACTTC	CASSLGTNREQYF
-	TRBV6-5	TRBJ2-6	-	TGTGCCAGCAGATTCGTCGGGTCGGGGGCCAACGTCCTGACTTTC	CASRFVGSGANVLTF
-	TRBV18	TRBJ1-1	-	TGTGCCAGCTCACCACTGGGTGGGGAGGGTGAAGCTTTCTTT	CASSPLGGEGEAFF
-	TRBV15	TRBJ2-1	TRBD2	TGTGCCACCAGCAGAGATGTGAGCGGGAAGCAGTTCTTC	CATSRDVSGKQFF
many	TRBV19	TRBJ1-5	TRBD1	TGTGCCAGTAGAGAGACAGGGAGAGGTAACCAGCCCCAGCATTTT	CASRETGRGNQPQHF
-	TRBV28	TRBJ2-1	TRBD2	TGTGCCAGCAGTCCCCTCGGCGGGAGGGGCTACAATGAGCAGTTCTTC	CASSPLGGRGYNEQFF
-	TRBV7-9	TRBJ2-1	TRBD2	TGTGCCAGCAGCTTAGTCCTAGCGGGAGGGGTAGGGGAGCAGTTCTTC	CASSLVLAGGVGEQFF
-	TRBV6-5	TRBJ1-2	-	TGTGCCAGCAGTTATACGCCAGGGATTGGCTACACCTTC	CASSYTPGIGYTF
-	TRBV7-3	TRBJ2-3	TRBD2	TGTGCCAGCAGCTTATTTCTCCGGACTAGCGGGGGGGATACGCAGTATTTT	CASSLFLRTSGGDTQYF
-	TRBV5-5	TRBJ1-2	TRBD1	TGTGCCAGCAGCCGCGGGTCCCGGGACAGGGAAATTAGCTACACCTTC	CASSRGSRDREISYTF
-	TRBV5-3	TRBJ1-5	-	TGTGCCAGAAGCTTGGCACATTTTAGGGGGCCCCAGCATTTT	CARSLAHFRGPQHF
-	TRBV29-1	TRBJ2-7	-	TGCAGCGTTGCAGCGACTTTCTCCTACGAGCAGTACTTC	CSVAATFSYEQYF
-	TRBV19	TRBJ1-5	TRBD1	TGTGCCAGTAGAAGGACAGGGGACAATCAGCCCCAGCATTTT	CASRRTGDNQPQHF
-	TRBV2	TRBJ2-1	-	TGTGCCAGCAGTGAACGGTACCCCTACAATGAGCAGTTCTTC	CASSERYPYNEQFF
-	TRBV18	TRBJ1-5	-	TGTGCCAGCTCACTCGTCTCCGGGACAAGTTATAGCAATCAGCCCCAGCATTTT	CASSLVSGTSYSNQPQHF
once	TRBV25-1	TRBJ1-4	TRBD1	TGTGCCAGCAGTCCCTGGGCCAGGGGGCAGGCTAATGAAAAACTGTTTTTT	CASSPWARGQANEKLFF
-	TRBV19	TRBJ2-5	-	TGTGCCAGTACCAACAACGGGGGTGAGACCCAGTACTTC	CASTNNGGETQYF
-	TRBV4-1	TRBJ1-1	-	TGCGCCAGCAGCCAAGCGGGCAGGGGTGGGAACACTGAAGCTTTCTTT	CASSQAGRGGNTEAFF
-	TRBV21-1	TRBJ1-5	-	TGTGCCAGCAGCCCCCACGGACAGTCCGAAAGCAATCAGCCCCAGCATTTT	CASSPHGQSESNQPQHF
-	TRBV6-5	TRBJ1-4	-	TGTGCCAGCAGTTACGTACAGGGCCATGAAAAACTGTTTTTT	CASSYVQGHEKLFF
-	TRBV6-5	TRBJ1-6	TRBD1	TGTGCCAGCATGAACAGGGGAAATTCACCCCTCCACTTT	CASMNRGNSPLHF
-	TRBV14	TRBJ1-1	-	TGTGCCAGCAGCCAGGGGGCATACACTGAAGCTTTCTTT	CASSQGAYTEAFF
-	TRBV2	TRBJ1-5	-	TGTGCCAGCAGCCCCCAGGCCGGGACACCTAATCAGCCCCAGCATTTT	CASSPQAGTPNQPQHF
-	TRBV6-2/TRBV6-3	TRBJ1-2	-	TGTGCCAGCAGTTCGGACAGAAACTATGGCTACACCTTC	CASSSDRNYGYTF
-	TRBV15	TRBJ1-4	TRBD1	TGTGCCACCAGCACAAGCGGTGACAGGGATGAAAAACTGTTTTTT	CATSTSGDRDEKLFF
-	TRBV28	TRBJ1-5	-	TGTGCCACCCTATGGGGCCCTTCTAGCAATCAGCCCCAGCATTTT	CATLWGPSSNQPQHF
once	TRBV5-1	TRBJ1-1	TRBD1	TGCGCCAGCAGCCTAGGACAGGGACGAACTGAAGCTTTCTTT	CASSLGQGRTEAFF
-	TRBV24-1	TRBJ2-3	TRBD2	TGTGCCACCAGTGTCCTAGCGGGGGGTTCAGATACGCAGTATTTT	CATSVLAGGSDTQYF
-	TRBV4-1	TRBJ2-7	-	TGCGCCAGCAGCCAGGAAGGGGTATTGGCCTACGAGCAGTACTTC	CASSQEGVLAYEQYF
-	TRBV7-9	TRBJ1-2	-	TGTGCCAGCAGCTTAGAGGGGTACGGCTACACCTTC	CASSLEGYGYTF
-	TRBV7-6	TRBJ2-2	TRBD1	TGTGCCAGCAGCTGGACAGGGGGAAGGACCGGGGAGCTGTTTTTT	CASSWTGGRTGELFF
-	TRBV7-2	TRBJ2-7	-	TGTGCCAGCAGCTTAACCTTCTCGCAGGGGCCCGTTGAGCAGTACTTC	CASSLTFSQGPVEQYF
-	TRBV12-3/TRBV12-4	TRBJ2-2	-	TGTGCCAGCAGCCGCGGGACCGGGGAGCTGTTTTTT	CASSRGTGELFF
-	TRBV9	TRBJ2-1	-	TGTGCCAGCAGCGTCGGACAGCGGAATGAGCAGTTCTTC	CASSVGQRNEQFF
once	TRBV14	TRBJ2-5	TRBD2	TGTGCCAGCAGCTTGACTAGCGGGAGTGCTGGGACCCAGTACTTC	CASSLTSGSAGTQYF
-	TRBV5-6	TRBJ2-7	-	TGTGCCAGCAGCAACGACAGGCTCGAGCAGTACTTC	CASSNDRLEQYF
-	TRBV7-9	TRBJ2-3	TRBD2	TGTGCCAGCAGTCCCCCCCCGACTAGCGGGGGGGCCAAAGATACGCAGTATTTT	CASSPPPTSGGAKDTQYF
-	TRBV3-1/TRBV3-2	TRBJ1-2	TRBD1	TGTGCCAGCAGCCAAGATACGGGACAGTATGGCTACACCTTC	CASSQDTGQYGYTF
once	TRBV7-8	TRBJ2-3	-	TGTGCCAGCAGCTTAGCCGGACAGGATACGCAGTATTTT	CASSLAGQDTQYF
-	TRBV19	TRBJ1-2	TRBD1	TGTGCCAGTAGTACTCGGGACAGCTATGGCTACACCTTC	CASSTRDSYGYTF
-	TRBV2	TRBJ1-1	-	TGTGCCAGCAGTGAAGAGCGGAACACTGAAGCTTTCTTT	CASSEERNTEAFF
few	TRBV7-8	TRBJ1-3	-	TGTGCCAGCAGCCCAGAGCGGTTGAGTGGAAACACCATATATTTT	CASSPERLSGNTIYF
-	TRBV7-7	TRBJ2-5	TRBD2	TGTGCCAGCAGCCCTACAAGTGGCGGGGGTAGGGAGACCCAGTACTTC	CASSPTSGGGRETQYF
-	TRBV2	TRBJ2-7	-	TGTGCCAGCACCCCAGAATCCTACGAGCAGTACTTC	CASTPESYEQYF
-	TRBV24-1	TRBJ2-5	TRBD2	TGTGCCACCAGTGAAGCCCTTGCGGGAGTGGGGGAGACCCAGTACTTC	CATSEALAGVGETQYF